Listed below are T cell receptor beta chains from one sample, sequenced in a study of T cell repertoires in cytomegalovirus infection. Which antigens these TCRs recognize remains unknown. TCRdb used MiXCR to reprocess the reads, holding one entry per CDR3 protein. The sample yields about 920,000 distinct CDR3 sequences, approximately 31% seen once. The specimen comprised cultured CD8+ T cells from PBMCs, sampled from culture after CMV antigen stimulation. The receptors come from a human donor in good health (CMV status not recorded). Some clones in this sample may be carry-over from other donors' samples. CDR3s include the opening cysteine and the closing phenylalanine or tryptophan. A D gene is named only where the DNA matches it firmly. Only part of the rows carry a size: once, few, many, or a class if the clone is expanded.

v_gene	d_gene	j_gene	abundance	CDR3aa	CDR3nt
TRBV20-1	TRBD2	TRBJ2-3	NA	CSAREGTSGGATDTQYF	TGCAGTGCTAGAGAAGGGACTAGCGGGGGGGCAACAGATACGCAGTATTTT
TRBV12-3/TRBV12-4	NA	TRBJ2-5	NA	CASSWTQGGDETQYF	TGTGCCAGCAGTTGGACACAGGGGGGGGATGAGACCCAGTACTTC
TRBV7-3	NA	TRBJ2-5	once	CTSSLNPGQETQYF	TGTACCAGCAGCTTAAATCCAGGGCAAGAGACCCAGTACTTC
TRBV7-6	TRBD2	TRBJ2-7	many	CASSLRLASYEQYF	TGTGCCAGCAGCTTGAGACTAGCTTCCTACGAGCAGTACTTC
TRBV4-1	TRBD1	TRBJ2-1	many	CASSPLGTDSYNEQFF	TGCGCCAGCAGCCCCCTTGGGACAGACTCCTACAATGAGCAGTTCTTC
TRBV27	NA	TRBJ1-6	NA	CASSLWPNSPLHF	TGTGCCAGCAGTTTATGGCCAAATTCACCCCTCCACTTT
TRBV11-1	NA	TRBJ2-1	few	CASSLSTWENNEQFF	TGTGCCAGCAGCTTATCAACCTGGGAAAACAATGAGCAGTTCTTC
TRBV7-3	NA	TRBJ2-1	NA	CASSLGGSGNEQFF	TGTGCCAGCAGCTTAGGGGGGTCGGGCAATGAGCAGTTCTTC
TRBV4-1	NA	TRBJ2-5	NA	CASSQILDAQETQYF	TGCGCCAGCAGCCAAATACTAGATGCCCAAGAGACCCAGTACTTC
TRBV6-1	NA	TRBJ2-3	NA	CASTYTATDTQYF	TGTGCCAGCACTTACACTGCAACAGATACGCAGTATTTT
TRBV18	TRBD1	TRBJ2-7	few	CASSRSIGQGAYEQYF	TGTGCCAGCTCCCGGTCCATAGGACAGGGAGCCTACGAGCAGTACTTC
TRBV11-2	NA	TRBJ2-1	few	CASSFWDRDSYNEQFF	TGTGCCAGCAGCTTTTGGGACCGAGACTCCTACAATGAGCAGTTCTTC
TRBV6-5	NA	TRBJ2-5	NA	CASSYQGIQETQYF	TGTGCCAGCAGTTACCAGGGGATCCAAGAGACCCAGTACTTC
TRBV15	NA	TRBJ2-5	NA	CATSRVGLALVQETQYF	TGTGCCACCAGCAGAGTAGGGCTAGCCTTAGTCCAAGAGACCCAGTACTTC
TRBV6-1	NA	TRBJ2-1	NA	CASSRGVGDEQFF	TGTGCCAGCAGTAGAGGGGTCGGAGATGAGCAGTTCTTC
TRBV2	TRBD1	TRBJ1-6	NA	CASSELDRVSPLHF	TGTGCCAGCAGTGAACTAGACAGGGTTTCACCCCTCCACTTT
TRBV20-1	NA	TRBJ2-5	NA	CSAARGYETQYF	TGCAGTGCCGCGCGGGGATACGAGACCCAGTACTTC
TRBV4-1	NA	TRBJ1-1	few	CASSQDQGPGTEAFF	TGCGCCAGCAGCCAAGACCAGGGCCCGGGAACTGAAGCTTTCTTT
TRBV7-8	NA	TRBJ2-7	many	CASSLVGEWSSYEQYF	TGTGCCAGCAGCTTGGTGGGGGAGTGGAGCTCCTACGAGCAGTACTTC
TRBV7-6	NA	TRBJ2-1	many	CASSPGGHEQFF	TGTGCCAGCAGCCCGGGGGGCCATGAGCAGTTCTTC
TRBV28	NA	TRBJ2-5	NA	CASSFPGRTETQYF	TGTGCCAGCAGTTTTCCCGGGCGAACGGAGACCCAGTACTTC
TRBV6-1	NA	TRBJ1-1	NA	CASSEGRNTEAFF	TGTGCCAGCAGTGAGGGTCGGAACACTGAAGCTTTCTTT
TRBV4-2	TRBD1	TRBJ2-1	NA	CASSQDNRGSYNEQFF	TGTGCCAGCAGCCAAGATAACAGGGGGTCCTACAATGAGCAGTTCTTC
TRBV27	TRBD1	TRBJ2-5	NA	CASSPRQGLWTQYF	TGTGCCAGCAGTCCTCGACAGGGTTTGTGGACCCAGTACTTC
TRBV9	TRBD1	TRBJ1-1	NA	CASSANIQTGANTEAFF	TGTGCCAGCAGCGCGAATATTCAGACAGGGGCGAACACTGAAGCTTTCTTT
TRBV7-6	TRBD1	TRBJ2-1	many	CASSLEARQGRNALNEQFF	TGTGCCAGCAGCTTAGAGGCGAGACAGGGAAGAAATGCGCTGAATGAGCAGTTCTTC
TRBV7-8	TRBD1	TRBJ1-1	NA	CASSLADRGLWQNTEAFF	TGTGCCAGCAGCTTAGCCGACAGGGGCCTGTGGCAGAACACTGAAGCTTTCTTT
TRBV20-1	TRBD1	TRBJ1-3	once	CSAKTDRGLGGNTIYF	TGCAGTGCCAAGACGGACAGGGGGCTGGGAGGAAACACCATATATTTT
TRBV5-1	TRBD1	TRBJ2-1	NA	CASSLPGQGLYEQFF	TGCGCCAGCAGCTTACCGGGACAGGGTCTCTATGAGCAGTTCTTC